Shown below are 31 T cell receptor beta chains from a single sample sequenced in a study of blood T cell repertoires in COVID-19 (dated by TCRdb to about 2020). Library prep was done by the immunoSEQ multiplex PCR assay. The table was pulled from immuneACCESS by TCRdb, which kept in-frame rearrangements only. Such tables lose some clones; where checked, under half of the loss comes from unresolved V genes, and the rest has no known cause. The sample profile shows approximately 210,000 clones; 82% of them were found once. About 12% of the sample belongs to the ten largest clones. Sequencing was done on a sample of peripheral blood. These TCRs come from a woman in her forties with acute or convalescent COVID-19.

This clone showed up just a few times. The V and J genes are TRBV6-6 and TRBJ2-7; 9 bases fit TRBD2. In germline, CDR1 is MNHNY, CDR2 SVGAGI (reference sequence). Trimming took 0 bases from V and 3 from J; bases not matched to a gene: 6. The CDR3 runs to 16 residues. CDR3 DNA sequence: TGTGCCAGCAGTTACTCGATTGGCGGGAGGGGCTACGAGCAGTACTTC. It is translated as CASSYSIGGRGYEQYF.

The chain links TRBV7-8 to TRBJ2-7; D is possibly TRBD1 (6 bases). Germline CDR1 SGHVS, CDR2 FQNEAQ. The CDR3 runs to 15 residues. V dropped 1 base and J dropped 1 base, with 11 bases sitting between them. The CDR3 here is CASSLDGQISYEQYF. The CDR3 nucleotides are TGTGCCAGCAGCTTAGATGGACAGATATCCTACGAGCAGTACTTC. Full variable domain (rest looked up from reference TRBV7-8 and TRBJ2-7): GAGVSQSPRYKVAKRGQDVALRCDPISGHVSLFWYQQALGQGPEFLTYFQNEAQLDKSGLPSDRFFAERPEGSVSTLKIQRTQQEDSAVYLCASSLDGQISYEQYFGPGTRLTVT.

J is TRBJ2-3 and V is TRBV7-2, with a possible D match to TRBD2 (6 bases). V gave up 1 base and J gave up 3 bases, with 11 bases separating them. Germline assignment: CDR1 SGHTA and CDR2 FQGNSA. This CDR3 contains 15 residues. CDR3 sequence (DNA): TGTGCCAGCAGCTTAGGTGGGAGGATTACAGATACGCAGTATTTT. Translated, it gives CASSLGGRITDTQYF.

The chain is built from TRBV15 and TRBJ1-5, with no clear D. The V gene's germline CDR1 is LNHNV and CDR2 YYDKDF (reference sequence). V lost 0 bases and J lost 2, with 8 bases in between. CDR3 length: 15 residues. The CDR3 DNA reads TGTGCCACCAGCAGAGATCGGGGTCGCAATCAGCCCCAGCATTTT. Translating gives CATSRDRGRNQPQHF.

This clone was detected only once. This chain links TRBV5-5 with TRBJ1-4, with 9 bases aligning to TRBD1. From germline, CDR1 is SGHKS and CDR2 YYEKEE (reference sequence). The CDR3 runs to 18 residues. V dropped 3 bases and J dropped 8; count of bases not matched to a gene: 17. CDR3 region: CASSYAIPRTGEEEKLFF. In DNA form, the CDR3 reads TGTGCCAGCAGCTACGCCATACCCCGGACAGGGGAAGAGGAAAAACTGTTTTTT.

The rearrangement joins TRBV6-2 or TRBV6-3 to TRBJ2-3; TRBD2 aligns across 15 bases. CDR1 is MNHEY and CDR2 is SVGEGT in the germline V gene. V was clipped by 0 bases and J by 6 bases; unmatched bases: 10. The CDR3 spans 19 residues. CDR3 sequence: CASSYSPTGTSGRRDTQYF. The CDR3, as DNA: TGTGCCAGCAGTTACTCGCCGACCGGGACTAGCGGGAGGCGGGATACGCAGTATTTT.

J is TRBJ2-1 and V is TRBV2; tentative D call: TRBD1 (5 bases). V lost 6 bases, J lost 1 base, and 13 bases lay in between. Germline V gene data show CDR1 as SNHLY and CDR2 as FYNNEI. The CDR3 is 15 residues long. DNA for the CDR3: TGTGCCAGCAGCCTTCTTGACAGTTCCTACAATGAGCAGTTCTTC. Translating it yields CASSLLDSSYNEQFF.

This clone was seen only a few times. The rearrangement joins TRBV5-6 to TRBJ1-3; D is uncertain. V was cut by 0 bases and J by 3 bases, with 7 bases left in between. The CDR3 is 14 amino acids. Germline lookup yields CDR1 SGHDT and CDR2 YYEEEE. This CDR3 is CASSLGGFGNTIYF. Here the CDR3 DNA reads TGTGCCAGCAGCTTGGGAGGATTTGGAAACACCATATATTTT.

The genes are TRBV7-9 and TRBJ1-2; 8 nucleotides agree with TRBD1. Germline assignment: CDR1 SEHNR and CDR2 FQNEAQ (reference sequence). This CDR3 contains 14 residues. The ends lost 3 bases at V and 4 bases at J; junction bases unmatched: 4. The chain's CDR3 is CASSLAGTGYGYTF. The CDR3 nucleotides read TGTGCCAGCAGCTTGGCCGGGACAGGCTATGGCTACACCTTC. The complete variable domain, with remaining parts taken from reference TRBV7-9 and TRBJ1-2, reads DTGVSQNPRHKITKRGQNVTFRCDPISEHNRLYWYRQTLGQGPEFLTYFQNEAQLEKSRLLSDRFSAERPKGSFSTLEIQRTEQGDSAMYLCASSLAGTGYGYTFGSGTRLTVV.

The chain joins TRBV6-2 or TRBV6-3 to TRBJ1-5; D not resolved. This CDR3 comprises 16 residues. V lost 2 bases and J 1 base, leaving 12 bases between the germline ends. Germline CDR1 and CDR2: MNHEY and SVGEGT. CDR3 DNA sequence: TGTGCCAGCAGTTACGCGGTAGTAAACAGCAATCAGCCCCAGCATTTT. It encodes CASSYAVVNSNQPQHF.

This clone was observed a handful of times. The chain recombines TRBV5-6 with TRBJ2-1; 8 bases are shared with TRBD2. This CDR3 contains 13 residues. Per the germline V gene, CDR1 is SGHDT and CDR2 is YYEEEE. After removal of 5 bases from V and 15 bases from J, the junction contained 13 bases not matched to a gene. CDR3 coding DNA: TGTGCCAGCAGACAACTCCCCGGGACTAGTTTGTTCTTC. This gives the protein CASRQLPGTSLFF. Filled out from reference TRBV5-6 and TRBJ2-1, the complete variable domain reads DAGVTQSPTHLIKTRGQQVTLRCSPKSGHDTVSWYQQALGQGPQFIFQYYEEEERQRGNFPDRFSGHQFPNYSSELNVNALLLGDSALYLCASRQLPGTSLFFGPGTRLTVL.

The chain combines TRBV11-2 with TRBJ1-5; 11 bases match TRBD1. Germline V gene sequence: CDR1 SGHAT, CDR2 FQNNGV. This CDR3 comprises 15 residues. V lost 4 bases and J lost 4; bases outside the gene matches: 3. The CDR3 region has the DNA TGTGCCAGCAGCTACGGGACAGGGGGTAATCAGCCCCAGCATTTT. This codes for CASSYGTGGNQPQHF.

This chain links TRBV6-1 with TRBJ1-5, with D possibly matching TRBD1 (5 bases). This CDR3 spans 14 amino acids. Germline values: CDR1 MNHNS, CDR2 SASEGT. V was trimmed by 7 bases and J by 4 bases, leaving 14 bases between them. As DNA, the CDR3 is TGTGCCAGCAAAAGTCAGGGCAATAATCAGCCCCAGCATTTT. Translated: CASKSQGNNQPQHF.

The chain employs TRBV6-5 and TRBJ1-2; a possible D gene is TRBD1 (5 bases). V gave up 4 bases and J gave up 3 bases, with 6 bases separating them. CDR3 size: 12 residues. Germline values: CDR1 MNHEY, CDR2 SVGAGI. This CDR3 reads CASSWGDYGYTF. The CDR3 DNA sequence: TGTGCCAGCAGTTGGGGGGACTATGGCTACACCTTC.

This chain links TRBV5-1 with TRBJ2-1; 12 positions match TRBD2. Losses at the gene ends were 2 bases for V and 0 bases for J; bases not matched to a gene: 9. CDR3 length: 19 amino acids. The germline CDR1 and CDR2 sequences are SGHRS and YFSETQ. DNA for the CDR3: TGCGCCAGCAGCTTATGGGCTAGCGGGAGGGAGAGCTCCTACAATGAGCAGTTCTTC. Translation gives CASSLWASGRESSYNEQFF.

The chain is built from TRBV21-1 and TRBJ1-5; whether TRBD1, the table's D call, matches the DNA was not checked. TRBV21-1 corresponds to a pseudogene. The CDR3 extends over 16 amino acids. The CDR3 loop reads CASSKGDTQLVQPQHF. CDR3 coding DNA: TGTGCCAGCAGCAAAGGGGACACGCAACTTGTTCAGCCCCAGCATTTT.

This chain links TRBV10-3 with TRBJ2-2, with 9 bases that match TRBD1. CDR1 ENHRY and CDR2 SYGVKD come from the germline V gene. The CDR3 runs 15 residues. Losses at the gene ends were 8 bases for V and 5 bases for J; bases not matched to a gene: 9. This chain's CDR3 is CAIGPGTGKTGELFF. The DNA for the CDR3 is TGTGCCATCGGGCCGGGGACAGGGAAAACCGGGGAGCTGTTTTTT.

The chain couples TRBV3-1 (or the pseudogene TRBV3-2) to TRBJ1-2; unclear D gene. The CDR3 loop spans 14 amino acids. The V and J ends lost 4 bases and 7 bases respectively, with 16 bases between them. The germline V gene encodes CDR1 LGHDT and CDR2 YNNKEL (reference sequence). The CDR3 reads CASSPGEGVGGYTF. The DNA for the CDR3 is TGTGCCAGCAGCCCGGGTGAGGGAGTGGGTGGCTACACCTTC.

V is TRBV5-4 and J is TRBJ2-7; 8 bases align to TRBD2. The CDR3 runs to 13 residues. The germline CDR1 and CDR2 sequences are SGHNT and YYREEE (reference sequence). Losses at the gene ends were 4 bases for V and 2 bases for J; bases not matched to a gene: 2. CDR3 protein: CASSAGLAYEQYF. Written as DNA, the CDR3 is TGTGCCAGCAGCGCGGGACTAGCCTACGAGCAGTACTTC.

The chain links TRBV12-1 to TRBJ2-1; the table gives TRBD1 as D, unverified against the DNA. TRBV12-1 is described as a pseudogene. CDR3 size: 16 residues. The DNA of the CDR3 is TGTGCCAGCAGCCGTGTCAGGGACAGTTTCTACAATGAGCAGTTCTTC. Amino acids: CASSRVRDSFYNEQFF.

The chain links TRBV6-5 to TRBJ1-1; 9 nucleotides match TRBD1. V shed 6 bases, J shed 3 bases, and the junction held 5 bases outside the gene matches. The germline CDR1 and CDR2 sequences are MNHEY and SVGAGI. The CDR3 has 14 amino acids. The CDR3 loop is CASRTGGTDTEAFF. CDR3 in DNA: TGTGCCAGCAGAACAGGGGGCACGGACACTGAAGCTTTCTTT.

This clone occurred a few times. This chain uses TRBV2 with TRBJ1-3; no clear D gene. V dropped 7 bases and J dropped 3 bases, with 13 bases sitting between them. In germline, CDR1 is SNHLY, CDR2 FYNNEI. The length of the CDR3 is 14 residues. CDR3 protein: CASNSGGIGNTIYF. Written as DNA, the CDR3 is TGTGCCAGCAATAGCGGTGGGATTGGAAACACCATATATTTT. Looking up the rest from reference TRBV2 and TRBJ1-3 gives the full variable domain: EPEVTQTPSHQVTQMGQEVILRCVPISNHLYFYWYRQILGQKVEFLVSFYNNEISEKSEIFDDQFSVERPDGSNFTLKIRSTKLEDSAMYFCASNSGGIGNTIYFGEGSWLTVV.

This clone was detected ten times or more. The chain combines TRBV10-3 with TRBJ2-1; 8 bases fit TRBD2. The CDR3 is 13 residues long. After removal of 11 bases from V and 8 bases from J, the junction contained 11 bases not matched to a gene. Looked up from germline, CDR1 is ENHRY and CDR2 is SYGVKD. The CDR3 sequence: CAVGLAASDEQFF. CDR3 coding DNA: TGTGCCGTCGGACTAGCCGCTTCGGATGAGCAGTTCTTC.

This clone appeared once. The chain links TRBV29-1 to TRBJ2-2; D possibly corresponds to TRBD1 (5 bases). Germline V gene data show CDR1 as SQVTM and CDR2 as ANQGSEA. This CDR3 comprises 15 residues. Deletions cut 0 bases from V and 4 bases from J, with 12 bases between. The CDR3 bases are TGCAGCGTTGAAGATGACAGACGGCCCACCGGGGAGCTGTTTTTT. As protein: CSVEDDRRPTGELFF.

The rearrangement joins TRBV18 to TRBJ2-7, with 9 bases fitting TRBD2. Germline V gene lookup returns CDR1 KGHSH and CDR2 LQKENI. The V gene end was trimmed by 6 bases and the J gene end by 3 bases; junction bases not matched to a gene: 9. The CDR3 length is 15 residues. CDR3 in amino acids: CASSPGDSGSYEQYF. CDR3 in DNA: TGTGCCAGCTCGCCGGGAGATAGCGGGAGCTACGAGCAGTACTTC.

This rearrangement joins TRBV6-4 to TRBJ1-5; D is unclear. The CDR3 length is 13 residues. V dropped 4 bases and J dropped 7 bases, with 11 bases sitting between them. Germline V gives CDR1 MRHNA, CDR2 SNTAGT. The CDR3 DNA sequence: TGTGCCAGCAGTGCAGGATCGGGGCAGCCCCAGCATTTT. Its protein product is CASSAGSGQPQHF.

J is TRBJ1-6 and V is TRBV3-1 (or the pseudogene TRBV3-2); maybe TRBD1 (6 bases). V lost 3 bases and J 1 base, leaving 13 bases between the germline ends. Germline values: CDR1 LGHDT, CDR2 YNNKEL (reference sequence). The CDR3 contains 17 residues. The CDR3 sequence: CASSHKGGGSYNSPLHF. CDR3 DNA sequence: TGTGCCAGCAGCCACAAAGGGGGGGGGTCCTATAATTCACCCCTCCACTTT.

V usage is TRBV4-1 and J usage is TRBJ2-4; 7 nucleotides line up with TRBD2. Germline lookup yields CDR1 MGHRA and CDR2 YSYEKL. CDR3 length equals 21 residues. J gave up 2 bases and V 2 bases, and 21 bases lay outside the gene matches. The CDR3 DNA reads TGCGCCAGCAGCCAACACAGCGATAAGGGGAGGGTAGTAGGTTCCAAAAACATTCAGTACTTC. This sequence encodes CASSQHSDKGRVVGSKNIQYF.

V usage is TRBV30 and J usage is TRBJ2-3; 7 nucleotides align to TRBD2. Germline CDR1 and CDR2: GTSNPN and SVGIG (reference sequence). With V trimmed by 3 bases and J by 2 bases, 5 bases remained unmatched. This CDR3 has 14 amino acids. CDR3 residues: CAWRGDYHTDTQYF. DNA for the CDR3: TGTGCCTGGAGGGGGGACTACCACACAGATACGCAGTATTTT.

V is TRBV3-1 (or the pseudogene TRBV3-2) and J is TRBJ1-2; no firm D call. CDR1 is LGHDT, CDR2 YNNKEL, per germline (reference sequence). Trimming pared 6 bases from V and 8 bases from J, leaving 16 bases between. The length of the CDR3 is 13 residues. The CDR3 protein is CASSQQQALGYTF. DNA of the CDR3: TGTGCCAGCAGTCAACAGCAGGCCCTAGGCTACACCTTC.

There are a few counts of this clone. The chain is built from TRBV14 and TRBJ2-1; 11 nucleotides agree with TRBD1. Germline loops: CDR1 SGHDN, CDR2 FVKESK. The V and J ends lost 4 bases and 9 bases, in that order; junction bases with no gene match: 11. The CDR3 is made up of 16 amino acids. CDR3 loop: CASSPLDRGRWSEQFF. In DNA form, the CDR3 reads TGTGCCAGCAGCCCATTGGACAGGGGGCGATGGAGTGAGCAGTTCTTC.